A selection of T cell receptor beta chains follows, all from one sample in a study of CD8 T cells in Susac syndrome. TCRdb reanalysed the immunoSEQ multiplex PCR reads using MiXCR and keeps one entry per CDR3 protein. The profile shows 170,000 or so distinct CDR3 sequences, about 96% of them singletons. The sample taken for sequencing was CD4+ T cells from PBMCs. The source is a human donor with Susac syndrome. The CDR3 runs from the conserved cysteine through the conserved F or W. D genes are given only for firm matches. Rows may omit the clone size; those that give it use once, few, many or a size class.

abundance	v_gene	j_gene	d_gene	CDR3aa	CDR3nt
-	TRBV11-3	TRBJ2-1	-	CASSFRGVSYNEQFF	TGTGCCAGCAGCTTCAGGGGGGTCTCCTACAATGAGCAGTTCTTC
-	TRBV29-1	TRBJ2-1	TRBD1	CSVDGTEPEQFF	TGCAGCGTTGACGGGACAGAGCCCGAGCAGTTCTTC
-	TRBV20-1	TRBJ1-2	-	CSARSGQGRWGYTF	TGCAGTGCTAGAAGCGGGCAGGGGAGATGGGGCTACACCTTC
once	TRBV7-9	TRBJ1-1	TRBD1	CASSPGGVPNTEAFF	TGTGCCAGCAGTCCAGGGGGCGTCCCGAACACTGAAGCTTTCTTT
-	TRBV4-2	TRBJ1-1	-	CASSQTGLNTEAFF	TGTGCCAGCAGCCAAACAGGGTTGAACACTGAAGCTTTCTTT
-	TRBV2	TRBJ1-2	-	CATSFGGDGYTF	TGTGCCACCTCTTTCGGGGGTGATGGCTACACCTTC
-	TRBV20-1	TRBJ1-1	-	CSARDGRTSLPTEAFF	TGCAGTGCTAGAGATGGGCGGACAAGCCTTCCAACTGAAGCTTTCTTT
-	TRBV12-3/TRBV12-4	TRBJ1-5	-	CASSLALTGYSNQPQHF	TGTGCCAGCAGTTTAGCGCTAACGGGTTATAGCAATCAGCCCCAGCATTTT
-	TRBV4-1	TRBJ2-1	TRBD1	CASSQGPVRDRTYNEQFF	TGCGCCAGCAGCCAAGGTCCGGTGCGGGACAGGACATACAATGAGCAGTTCTTC
-	TRBV28	TRBJ1-2	-	CASSLSDSMGGYTF	TGTGCCAGCAGTTTATCCGACAGCATGGGGGGCTACACCTTC
-	TRBV19	TRBJ1-5	-	CASSPGASNQPQHF	TGTGCCAGTAGTCCAGGGGCTAGCAATCAGCCCCAGCATTTT
-	TRBV7-2	TRBJ2-7	TRBD1	CASSPYGQATYEQYF	TGTGCCAGCAGCCCCTACGGACAGGCGACCTACGAGCAGTACTTC
-	TRBV29-1	TRBJ1-4	TRBD1	CSVNVGQGGEKLFF	TGCAGCGTTAATGTCGGACAGGGTGGTGAAAAACTGTTTTTT
-	TRBV28	TRBJ2-1	TRBD1	CASRPPGRGLLYNEQFF	TGTGCCAGCAGACCCCCGGGTAGGGGGCTTCTCTACAATGAGCAGTTCTTC
-	TRBV29-1	TRBJ2-1	-	CSVSPRVNNEQFF	TGCAGCGTTTCGCCTAGAGTGAACAATGAGCAGTTCTTC